The 23 T cell receptor beta chains reported below all come from one sample, sequenced in a study of cytomegalovirus exposure and HLA in healthy donors. Use of 60 Vbeta and 13 Jbeta primers characterized the PCR. TCRdb keeps only in-frame clones here, not all; method: immunoSEQ multiplex PCR. Here the sample spans under 200,000 clones, about 71% being singletons. The sample comprised PBMCs. The source is a woman in her thirties in good health and CMV-seronegative.

The J gene is TRBJ2-3, the V gene TRBV5-4, with D hard to call. The germline V and J ends were trimmed by 4 bases and 3 bases, with 6 bases remaining between them. Germline values: CDR1 SGHNT, CDR2 YYREEE (reference sequence). The CDR3 spans 12 residues. The CDR3 loop reads CASSLPTDTQYF. The CDR3 nucleotides are TGTGCCAGCAGCCTCCCGACAGATACGCAGTATTTT.

The chain couples TRBV11-1 to TRBJ2-3, with TRBD2 as a possible D gene (5 bases). The V end was cut by 3 bases, the J end by 2 bases, with 12 bases between. Germline values: CDR1 SGHAT, CDR2 FQDESV (reference sequence). CDR3 length equals 15 residues. The CDR3 region has the DNA TGTGCCAGCAGCTTGGTAGAGGGTCTCACAGATACGCAGTATTTT. Its protein is CASSLVEGLTDTQYF.

This clone was seen only a few times. The rearrangement uses TRBV19 and TRBJ1-4; D gene uncertain. The germline gives CDR1 LNHDA, CDR2 SQIVND (reference sequence). Trimming cost V 8 bases and J 5 bases, with 9 bases left between them. The CDR3 runs to 12 residues. The CDR3 loop is CASEGRNEKLFF. CDR3 in DNA: TGTGCCAGTGAGGGCCGAAATGAAAAACTGTTTTTT.

CDR3 sequence: CASSQAPGGTRTQYF. CDR3 in DNA: TGTGCCAGCAGCCAAGCCCCAGGGGGGACGAGGACCCAGTACTTC. The chain couples TRBV4-2 to TRBJ2-5, with D possibly TRBD1 on 7 matching bases. V was shortened by 1 base and J by 7 bases, with 16 bases between the two germline ends. Germline-derived CDR1 and CDR2 are LGHNA and YNFKEQ. This CDR3 region has 15 residues.

This chain uses TRBV6-1 with TRBJ2-5, with 9 nucleotides matching TRBD2. The CDR3 sequence is 15 residues long. The junction had 3 bases not matched to a gene; V was cut back by 1 base and J by 3 bases. CDR1 and CDR2 (germline): MNHNS, SASEGT. CDR3 in DNA: TGTGCCAGCAGTGAAGTAATAGCGGGAGAAGAGACCCAGTACTTC. Its protein product is CASSEVIAGEETQYF.

The J gene is TRBJ2-2, the V gene TRBV25-1, with TRBD2 matching over 11 bases. The trim removed 3 bases at V and 7 bases at J, leaving 4 bases unmatched. Germline V lookup: CDR1 MGHDK, CDR2 SYGVNS. CDR3 length: 15 amino acids. The DNA for the CDR3 is TGTGCCAGCAGTGACCGTAGCGGGAGGGGCGGGGAGCTGTTTTTT. Residues: CASSDRSGRGGELFF.

The chain employs TRBV28 and TRBJ2-5, with 10 bases matching TRBD2. Germline V gene lookup returns CDR1 MDHEN and CDR2 SYDVKM. The CDR3 spans 15 residues. Trimming cost V 5 bases and J 6 bases; bases outside gene matches: 9. The CDR3 DNA follows: TGTGCCAGCAGTCTCACTTGGACTAGCGGAAAGACCCAGTACTTC. Translation: CASSLTWTSGKTQYF.

The CDR3 nucleotides read TGTGCCAGCAAACAACCGGGGGGACGGAATGAAGCTTTCTTT. Protein product: CASKQPGGRNEAFF. The chain couples TRBV6-5 to TRBJ1-1; the D gene is possibly TRBD1 (5 bases). V was clipped by 7 bases and J by 7 bases, with 19 bases between them. This CDR3 is built from 14 residues. The germline V gene has CDR1 MNHEY and CDR2 SVGAGI.

This clone came up a few times. The V call is TRBV9, the J call TRBJ1-1, with unresolved D. The germline V gene encodes CDR1 SGDLS and CDR2 YYNGEE. Trimming pared 1 base from V and 1 base from J, leaving 5 bases between. The CDR3 sequence is 13 residues long. The CDR3 here is CASSVRQNTEAFF. The CDR3 bases are TGTGCCAGCAGCGTAAGACAGAACACTGAAGCTTTCTTT. Combining the CDR3 with reference TRBV9 and TRBJ1-1 gives the whole variable domain DSGVTQTPKHLITATGQRVTLRCSPRSGDLSVYWYQQSLDQGLQFLIQYYNGEERAKGNILERFSAQQFPDLHSELNLSSLELGDSALYFCASSVRQNTEAFFGQGTRLTVV.

The CDR3 sequence: CASSLTSDGSYEQYF. The CDR3 DNA sequence: TGTGCCAGCAGTCTAACTAGCGATGGATCCTACGAGCAGTACTTC. V is TRBV6-5 and J is TRBJ2-7; the match to TRBD2 covers 7 bases. The CDR3 runs 15 residues. Trimming cost V 5 bases and J 1 base; bases outside gene matches: 8. The germline V gene has CDR1 MNHEY and CDR2 SVGAGI.

The gene calls are TRBV27 and TRBJ2-5; D is perhaps TRBD1 (6 bases). Trimming pared 2 bases from V and 2 bases from J, leaving 12 bases between. There are 15 residues in the CDR3. Looked up from germline, CDR1 is MNHEY and CDR2 is SMNVEV (reference sequence). This CDR3 reads CASSLTRTAQETQYF. DNA of the CDR3: TGTGCCAGCAGTTTAACCCGGACAGCTCAAGAGACCCAGTACTTC.

The CDR3 sequence: CASSPHRSHSTDTQYF. In nucleotides, the CDR3 is TGTGCCAGCAGTCCCCACAGGAGTCATAGCACAGATACGCAGTATTTT. The chain has TRBV6-6 and TRBJ2-3; a possible D gene is TRBD1 (5 bases). This CDR3 contains 16 residues. Germline-derived CDR1 and CDR2 are MNHNY and SVGAGI (reference sequence). Trimming removed 5 bases at V and 0 bases at J, with 15 bases between.

The gene calls are TRBV28 and TRBJ1-2; tentatively, D is TRBD1 (6 bases). Germline CDR1 and CDR2: MDHEN and SYDVKM. CDR3 length: 15 amino acids. Trimming removed 6 bases from V and 8 bases from J, with 22 bases in between. As DNA, the CDR3 is TGTGCCAGCAGCTCCGGACAGTTGGGACGAGGGGGCTACACCTTC. Amino acid sequence: CASSSGQLGRGGYTF.

The chain couples TRBV7-6 to TRBJ2-1; 10 nucleotides line up with TRBD2. The J segment lost 7 bases and the V segment lost 4 bases, leaving 7 bases of the junction unmatched. Germline V lookup: CDR1 SGHVS, CDR2 FNYEAQ. The CDR3 totals 15 residues. The CDR3 DNA reads TGTGCCAGCAGCTCCGAGCGGGAGGGGCTTAATGAGCAGTTCTTC. The encoded protein is CASSSEREGLNEQFF.

The chain carries TRBV19 and TRBJ2-1, with TRBD2 matching over 12 bases. Trimming cost V 5 bases and J 5 bases; bases outside gene matches: 4. Per germline, CDR1 LNHDA and CDR2 SQIVND (reference sequence). The CDR3 runs to 15 residues. The CDR3 loop reads CASSSWTSGNNEQFF. CDR3 in DNA: TGTGCCAGTAGTTCATGGACTAGCGGGAACAATGAGCAGTTCTTC.

This chain uses TRBV19 with TRBJ1-5; no definite D call. Per germline, CDR1 LNHDA and CDR2 SQIVND (reference sequence). CDR3 length: 14 amino acids. Trimming stripped 4 bases from V and 5 bases from J, with 12 bases between. CDR3 DNA sequence: TGTGCCAGTAGTAGTGGAGGGCGGGATCAGCCCCAGCATTTT. Translation gives CASSSGGRDQPQHF.

The count of this clone is one. The V gene is TRBV15, the J gene TRBJ2-7; 7 nucleotides match TRBD2. CDR3 length equals 13 residues. Trimming cost V 5 bases and J 6 bases; bases outside gene matches: 7. Per germline, CDR1 LNHNV and CDR2 YYDKDF (reference sequence). Here the CDR3 reads CATSSRGGAEQYF. CDR3 sequence (DNA): TGTGCCACCAGCTCCCGGGGAGGGGCCGAGCAGTACTTC.

The chain recombines TRBV5-4 with TRBJ2-1; 8 bases align to TRBD2. V shed 2 bases and J 7 bases; nucleotides not matched to a gene: 5. This CDR3 is built from 14 residues. Germline CDR1 SGHNT, CDR2 YYREEE (reference sequence). The CDR3 coding sequence is TGTGCCAGCAGCTTACGGGGGGGCCGGAATGAGCAGTTCTTC. Its translation: CASSLRGGRNEQFF.

This clone was seen a single time. The DNA for the CDR3 is TGCGCCAGCAGCTTGGGGGACTATGCCTACGAGCAGTACTTC. The encoded protein is CASSLGDYAYEQYF. The chain is built from TRBV5-1 and TRBJ2-5, with 7 bases fitting TRBD2. The J call may be mistaken, given a closer DNA end match to TRBJ2-7. This CDR3 has 14 amino acids. Germline V gene lookup returns CDR1 SGHRS and CDR2 YFSETQ.

The chain links TRBV15 to TRBJ1-4; D is uncertain. V lost 0 bases and J 10 bases, leaving 15 bases between the germline ends. The CDR3 is 15 amino acids. In germline, CDR1 is LNHNV, CDR2 YYDKDF (reference sequence). CDR3 protein: CATSRDRQNSRKLFF. The CDR3 DNA reads TGTGCCACCAGCAGAGATAGACAAAATTCACGAAAACTGTTTTTT.

This chain joins TRBV7-9 and TRBJ2-7; 9 bases map to TRBD2. The CDR3 sequence is 15 residues long. The trim removed 1 base at V and 1 base at J, leaving 2 bases unmatched. The germline CDR1 and CDR2 sequences are SEHNR and FQNEAQ (reference sequence). CDR3 sequence reads: CASSLDGLASYEQYF. The CDR3 DNA is TGTGCCAGCAGCTTAGATGGACTAGCGTCCTACGAGCAGTACTTC.

The chain combines TRBV4-2 with TRBJ2-5, with 11 bases fitting TRBD1. The J call may be mistaken, given a closer DNA end match to TRBJ2-7. Germline V gene lookup returns CDR1 LGHNA and CDR2 YNFKEQ. The CDR3 length is 15 residues. This CDR3 is CASSLRGQGAYEQYF. In nucleotides, the CDR3 is TGTGCCAGCAGCCTCCGGGGACAGGGGGCCTACGAGCAGTACTTC.

The V call is TRBV4-2, the J call TRBJ1-6, with TRBD1 as a possible D gene (5 bases). This CDR3 is 15 amino acids long. Germline lookup yields CDR1 LGHNA and CDR2 YNFKEQ. V gave up 0 bases and J gave up 10 bases, with 13 bases separating them. CDR3 DNA sequence: TGTGCCAGCAGCCAAGATCAGGGAGGCAGGTCACCCCTCCACTTT. Amino acids: CASSQDQGGRSPLHF.